Described below is a single T cell receptor beta chain sequence and its context. Its recognized antigen is unknown. Base-call qualities are not available, and no considerably larger clone is one nucleotide away. The sample belongs to a study of OX40 agonist ivuxolimab in advanced cancers. About the investigation overall: Ivuxolimab was a fully human IgG2 agonistic monoclonal antibody targeting the costimulatory receptor OX40 (CD134). Intravenous ivuxolimab was administered to patients every 2 weeks at six dose levels: 0.01, 0.1, 0.3, 1.5, 3 and 10 mg/kg. Among the approximately 54 dose-escalation patients, roughly 20 had hepatocellular carcinoma, 15 or so melanoma, 9 renal cell carcinoma and 9 head and neck cancer. A male proportion of roughly 85% and a mean age of about 60 years, ranging from roughly 20 to 80, were recorded for the dose-escalation cohort. Patients were allowed to have had prior anti-PD-1, anti-PD-L1 or anti-CTLA-4 therapy, and 30% to 50% of the dose-escalation patients had previously received checkpoint inhibitors. Partial responses occurred in three dose-escalation patients: two with cutaneous melanoma and one with hepatocellular carcinoma. The point of sequencing TCRbeta in the periphery was to test whether ivuxolimab changed TCR sequence diversity and drove clonal T-cell expansion. The paper describes the monotherapy dose-escalation part (N ≈ 51 patients) of the phase I trial of ivuxolimab. General conclusions and limits of the study: In the 0.1-3.0 mg/kg groups, partial responders were among the patients with the lowest normalized peripheral clonal expansion, particularly in CD8+ T cells. Which antigens the clonally expanded peripheral T cells were specific for was not determined. Clonal expansion of both CD4+ and CD8+ blood T cells was observed from baseline to week 6 at doses 0.1 to 3.0 mg/kg. Low levels of normalized T-cell clonal expansion were also seen in some patients who did not respond. After ivuxolimab, expanded clones were on average more numerous among CD8+ T cells than among CD4+ T cells.

Genomic DNA was isolated from the sorted cells so that the TCRbeta CDR3 region could be sequenced. TCRbeta CDR3 regions were sequenced using the immunoSEQ Assay. What TCRdb holds here is the immuneACCESS table cut down to in-frame rearrangements. Part of the clones is not present; checked against another copy, under half of the missing clones reflect an unresolved V gene, and the others are unexplained. A total of under 70,000 clones appear in this sample, 80% to 95% of them only once. In total, the top ten clones hold less than 10% of the sample. Based on the germline V gene (reference sequence), the CDR1 and CDR2 sequences are SGHKS and YYEKEE. The CDR3 holds 15 amino acids from the cysteine to the phenylalanine. Of the read, only the CDR3 DNA is kept; its 45 bases are in frame from base 1. V loses 2 bases at its end and J loses 2 bases; junction bases beyond the gene matches: 4. Patients with autoimmune disease history or receiving systemic immunosuppression were excluded from the trial. In every dose cohort, peripheral blood was drawn for TCR sequencing at baseline, cycle 4 day 1, and cycle 7 day 1. Samples came from an open-label, multicenter, first-in-human phase I dose-escalation trial of ivuxolimab. The trial enrolled adults with locally advanced or metastatic head and neck squamous cell, hepatocellular, melanoma or renal cell carcinoma. Before TCR sequencing, CD4+ T cells and CD8+ T cells were sorted from peripheral blood as separate populations.

This sequence was found in an adult with an advanced solid tumor such as melanoma, head and neck, liver or kidney cancer. The chain is assembled from TRBV5-5 and TRBJ1-2, with TRBD1 identical over 9 junction bases. Sequenced material: CD4+ or CD8+ T cells sorted from blood, taken in a trial of the OX40 agonist ivuxolimab. CDR3 loop: CASSLDGTGNYGYTF. DNA sequence: TGTGCCAGCAGCTTAGACGGGACAGGGAACTATGGCTACACCTTC.